The 31 T cell receptor beta chains reported below all come from one sample, sequenced in a study of T cells in women clearing cervical HPV infection (dated by TCRdb to the late 2010s). Library preparation was by the immunoSEQ multiplex PCR assay. What TCRdb holds here is the immuneACCESS table cut down to in-frame rearrangements. Part of the clones is not present; checked against another copy, under half of the missing clones reflect an unresolved V gene, and the others are unexplained. The table of this sample itemizes about 24,000 clones. Together, the top ten hold 4.5% to 5.5% of the sample. Sequencing used blood buffy coat. These receptors were collected from a woman between 18 and 70 years old with a cervical HPV16 infection that either progressed to CIN3+ or cleared (not recorded which).

About this clone itself: The read stops 3 residues short of the end of the CDR3; the missing end is completed from the germline J gene. Different DNA sequences within this sample yield the same CDR3. The chain recombines TRBV2 with TRBJ1-1; the match to TRBD1 covers 9 bases. The germline gives CDR1 SNHLY, CDR2 FYNNEI. This CDR3 has 11 amino acids. CDR3 DNA (partial): TGTGCCACCCTGGGACAGGGCGCA. It specifies CATLGQGA. The CDR3 in full is CATLGQGAAFF.

In the case of this clone: The sequenced fragment ends 3 residues before the CDR3 boundary, so the rest is inferred from the germline J gene. The chain recombines TRBV11-1 with TRBJ1-4, with D unresolved. CDR1 is SGHAT and CDR2 is FQDESV in the germline V gene (reference sequence). The V end lost 4 bases, the J end lost 10 bases, and 10 bases lay between the germline ends. The CDR3 extends over 12 amino acids. The sequenced CDR3 bases are TGTGCCAGCAGCTCCTCCAACGGAAAA. Translation: CASSSSNGK. The CDR3 as a whole reads CASSSSNGKLFF.

About this clone itself: The read falls 3 residues short of the CDR3 end, and the missing part is taken from the germline J gene. The chain couples TRBV2 to TRBJ2-3, with a weak D call TRBD1 (5 bases). Germline CDR1 and CDR2: SNHLY and FYNNEI. This CDR3 has 14 amino acids. The CDR3 sequence: CASSDTGFQETQYF. The CDR3 bases that were read are TGTGCCAGCAGCGATACAGGTTTTCAAGAGACG.

As for this clone: The CDR3 goes on 3 residues after the read ends, and that part is filled in from the germline J gene. This chain connects TRBV19 to TRBJ1-1; TRBD1 matches at 10 bases. This CDR3 has 16 amino acids. CDR1 is LNHDA, CDR2 SQIVND, per germline (reference sequence). V lost 5 bases, J lost 5 bases, and 11 bases stayed unmatched. This CDR3 is CASSLSFDRGPTEAFF. The sequenced part of the CDR3 DNA is TGTGCCAGTAGTCTTTCTTTCGACAGGGGGCCTACTGAA.

Judged by frequency, this clone is medium-sized. The DNA ends 3 residues before the CDR3 does, and the rest of the CDR3 is filled in from the germline J gene. The rearrangement uses TRBV19 and TRBJ2-4; no clear D. The CDR3 totals 11 residues. Germline CDR1 reads LNHDA; CDR2 reads SQIVND (reference sequence). The sequenced part of the CDR3 DNA is TGTGCCAGTAGTGTGGCAAGGTAT. It translates to CASSVARY. The CDR3 in its entirety is CASSVARYQYF. Full variable domain (missing parts from reference TRBV19 and TRBJ2-4): DGGITQSPKYLFRKEGQNVTLSCEQNLNHDAMYWYRQDPGQGLRLIYYSQIVNDFQKGDIAEGYSVSREKKESFPLTVTSAQKNPTAFYLCASSVARYQYFGAGTRLSVL.

Turning to this clone: The sequence runs out 3 residues before the end of the CDR3; the remainder is reconstructed from the germline J gene. The J gene is TRBJ1-2, the V gene TRBV19, with D possibly matching TRBD1 (5 bases). Germline values: CDR1 LNHDA, CDR2 SQIVND (reference sequence). There are 15 residues in the CDR3. The sequenced CDR3 bases are TGTGCCAGTAGTGTTAGCGGGGGTGACGCTAATGAC. This encodes CASSVSGGDAND. The full CDR3 is CASSVSGGDANDYTF.

Comment on this clone: Sequencing ends 3 residues short of the CDR3 end; the germline J gene provides the rest. The gene calls are TRBV11-2 and TRBJ2-7; TRBD2 might be the D (6 bases). CDR1 and CDR2 from the germline V gene are SGHAT and FQNNGV. CDR3 length equals 15 residues. The germline V and J ends were trimmed by 1 base and 0 bases, with 10 bases remaining between them. The sequenced CDR3 bases are TGTGCCAGCAGCTTAGGGCGGGGAGGCTCCTACGAG. It encodes CASSLGRGGSYE. The full CDR3 protein is CASSLGRGGSYEQYF.

In regard to this clone: Sequencing ends 3 residues short of the CDR3 end; the germline J gene provides the rest. The chain couples TRBV7-9 to TRBJ1-2, with 8 bases aligning to TRBD1. CDR3 length equals 14 residues. The germline V gene encodes CDR1 SEHNR and CDR2 FQNEAQ (reference sequence). The CDR3 bases that were read are TGTGCCAGCAGCCGGACAGGGAGCAGCTACGAC. This translates into CASSRTGSSYD. The whole CDR3 protein is CASSRTGSSYDYTF.

On this clone itself: From the germline J gene comes the end of the CDR3, since the read stops 3 residues before it. The gene calls are TRBV11-1 and TRBJ2-7, with a tentative D call TRBD1 (6 bases). The ends were cut back, 5 bases at V and 4 bases at J, with 12 bases in the middle. The CDR3 loop spans 13 amino acids. The V gene's germline CDR1 is SGHAT and CDR2 FQDESV (reference sequence). CDR3 protein: CASSLGQSYEQYF. Partial CDR3 DNA: TGTGCCAGCAGCCTTGGACAGTCATACGAG.

On this clone itself: The junction departs from the called germline gene at one end, perhaps through a read error. The read halts 3 residues ahead of the CDR3 end, with the missing end drawn from the germline J gene. Within the sample, other DNA sequences also encode this same CDR3. This chain uses TRBV18 with TRBJ1-3; 8 bases agree with TRBD1. This CDR3 has 16 residues. Germline lookup yields CDR1 KGHSH and CDR2 LQKENI. CDR3 DNA (partial): TGTGCCAGCTCACCCTTGGGACAGGCCTCTGGAAACACT. The encoded protein is CASSPLGQASGNT. The complete CDR3 sequence is CASSPLGQASGNTIYF.

With regard to this clone: The read ends 3 residues before the CDR3 terminus; that terminus is restored from the germline J gene. The chain combines TRBV7-6 with TRBJ2-3; TRBD1 matches 9 bases. The CDR3 has 18 amino acids. Germline V lookup: CDR1 SGHVS, CDR2 FNYEAQ. V was pared by 5 bases and J by 3 bases, with 15 bases of the junction left unmatched. The chain's CDR3 is CASSRTGTGLGGTDTQYF. The sequenced part of the CDR3 DNA is TGTGCCAGCAGCCGTACCGGGACAGGGTTAGGTGGGACAGATACG.

As for this clone: The read halts 3 residues ahead of the CDR3 end, with the missing end drawn from the germline J gene. V and J are TRBV5-1 and TRBJ2-7; 9 bases match TRBD1. This CDR3 has 13 amino acids. V was pared by 3 bases and J by 2 bases, with 0 bases of the junction left unmatched. Per germline, CDR1 SGHRS and CDR2 YFSETQ. CDR3: CASSYRGPYEQYF. Incomplete CDR3 DNA: TGCGCCAGCAGCTACAGGGGGCCCTACGAG.

With regard to this clone: The read finishes 3 residues shy of the CDR3 end, and the germline J gene is used to complete it. V gene TRBV19 combines with J gene TRBJ2-7; 7 bases line up with TRBD1. Unmatched junction bases numbered 11, after V lost 6 bases and J lost 6 bases. The CDR3 runs to 14 residues. In germline, CDR1 is LNHDA, CDR2 SQIVND (reference sequence). The DNA read from the CDR3 is TGTGCCAGTAGCCTACGACAGGGCCGTTCCGAG. Translated: CASSLRQGRSE. The CDR3 as a whole reads CASSLRQGRSEQYF. Drawing the rest from reference TRBV19 and TRBJ2-7, the complete variable domain is DGGITQSPKYLFRKEGQNVTLSCEQNLNHDAMYWYRQDPGQGLRLIYYSQIVNDFQKGDIAEGYSVSREKKESFPLTVTSAQKNPTAFYLCASSLRQGRSEQYFGPGTRLTVT.

Concerning this clone itself: The read ends 3 residues shy of where the CDR3 ends; the end is completed using the germline J gene. This rearrangement joins TRBV5-1 to TRBJ2-7; 13 bases agree with TRBD2. Losses at the gene ends were 0 bases for V and 2 bases for J; bases not matched to a gene: 2. CDR3 length: 16 residues. Germline loops: CDR1 SGHRS, CDR2 YFSETQ. The covered CDR3 bases are TGCGCCAGCAGCTTGGCCGGGACTAGCGGGGCCTACGAG. Translation: CASSLAGTSGAYE. The full CDR3 protein is CASSLAGTSGAYEQYF.

To note about this clone: The read ends 3 residues before the CDR3 terminus; that terminus is restored from the germline J gene. V and J are TRBV5-1 and TRBJ2-5; 11 bases map to TRBD1. The CDR3 is made up of 17 amino acids. CDR1 and CDR2 from the germline V gene are SGHRS and YFSETQ. V dropped 4 bases and J dropped 3; count of bases not matched to a gene: 11. The CDR3 protein is CASSNPMRTGGEETQYF. CDR3 DNA, as far as it was read: TGCGCCAGCAGCAACCCGATGAGGACAGGGGGCGAAGAGACC. Full variable domain (rest looked up from reference TRBV5-1 and TRBJ2-5): KAGVTQTPRYLIKTRGQQVTLSCSPISGHRSVSWYQQTPGQGLQFLFEYFSETQRNKGNFPGRFSGRQFSNSRSEMNVSTLELGDSALYLCASSNPMRTGGEETQYFGPGTRLLVL.

On this clone: This sample includes further DNA sequences coding for the same CDR3. CDR3 protein: CASRAGVYGNTIYF. The CDR3 bases that were read are TGTGCCAGTAGGGCCGGGGTCTATGGAAACACC. The genes are TRBV19 and TRBJ1-3; D unresolved. The DNA ends 3 residues before the CDR3 does, and the rest of the CDR3 is filled in from the germline J gene. CDR1 is LNHDA and CDR2 is SQIVND in the germline V gene (reference sequence). The germline V and J ends were trimmed by 6 bases and 3 bases, with 12 bases remaining between them. There are 14 residues in the CDR3.

Comments on this clone: The observed sequence ends 3 residues before the CDR3 terminus, with the missing tail filled in from the germline J gene. The J gene is TRBJ2-7, the V gene TRBV20-1; TRBD1 matches 7 bases. The CDR3 is 14 amino acids. Losses at the gene ends were 5 bases for V and 2 bases for J; bases not matched to a gene: 9. The V gene's germline CDR1 is DFQATT and CDR2 SNEGSKA (reference sequence). Incomplete CDR3 DNA: TGCAGTGCTGGCAGTGACAGGGCACCCTACGAG. Translation gives CSAGSDRAPYE. The full CDR3 is CSAGSDRAPYEQYF.

On this clone itself: With the read ending 3 residues before the CDR3 end, the germline J gene is used to fill in that end. The V gene is TRBV5-5, the J gene TRBJ1-2; D uncertain. V was shortened by 4 bases and J by 2 bases, with 9 bases between the two germline ends. The CDR3 consists of 13 residues. Germline V CDR1 and CDR2: SGHKS, YYEKEE (reference sequence). The sequenced part of the CDR3 DNA is TGTGCCAGCAGCCCTGACTTGAACTATGGC. It codes for CASSPDLNYG. The CDR3, in full, reads CASSPDLNYGYTF.

On this clone itself: The CDR3 extends 3 residues past the end of the read, so its final part is completed from the germline J gene. V is TRBV19 and J is TRBJ2-7; TRBD2 matches at 8 bases. Per germline, CDR1 LNHDA and CDR2 SQIVND (reference sequence). The CDR3 is 17 amino acids. The trim removed 7 bases at V and 0 bases at J, leaving 14 bases unmatched. This CDR3 is CASIGCGGRPISYEQYF. Incomplete CDR3 DNA: TGTGCCAGTATCGGCTGTGGCGGGAGGCCGATCTCCTACGAG.

On this clone itself: Read sequence stops 3 residues before the CDR3 end, and the germline J gene provides the missing end. The V gene is TRBV2, the J gene TRBJ1-4, with 7 bases lining up with TRBD1. The germline CDR1 and CDR2 sequences are SNHLY and FYNNEI. The CDR3 loop spans 16 amino acids. Losses at the gene ends were 5 bases for V and 2 bases for J; bases not matched to a gene: 8. This chain's CDR3 is CASSKGTARTNEKLFF. Partial CDR3 DNA: TGTGCCAGCAGTAAAGGGACAGCCAGGACTAATGAAAAA.

Worth noting for this clone: With the read ending 3 residues before the CDR3 end, the germline J gene is used to fill in that end. This chain uses TRBV29-1 with TRBJ2-2; maybe TRBD2 (6 bases). The CDR3 has 14 residues. CDR1 SQVTM and CDR2 ANQGSEA come from the germline V gene. This CDR3 is CSVGLSPSNEKLFF. Incomplete CDR3 DNA: TGCAGCGTGGGACTCAGCCCGTCTAATGAAAAG.

Comment on this clone: Sequencing ends 3 residues short of the CDR3 end; the germline J gene provides the rest. The chain joins TRBV10-1 to TRBJ1-5; the D is unclear. Germline CDR1 and CDR2: WNHNN and SYGVQD (reference sequence). CDR3 length: 14 amino acids. V was pared by 5 bases and J by 3 bases, with 11 bases between. The CDR3 loop is CASSTTPINQPQHF. The DNA read from the CDR3 is TGCGCCAGCAGTACTACTCCAATCAATCAGCCC.

According to its frequency, this clone is medium-sized. The sequence runs out 3 residues before the end of the CDR3; the remainder is reconstructed from the germline J gene. The genes are TRBV6-1 and TRBJ2-3; maybe TRBD2 (6 bases). V was pared by 3 bases and J by 0 bases, with 10 bases between. The CDR3 is 15 residues long. Per the germline V gene, CDR1 is MNHNS and CDR2 is SASEGT. CDR3 loop: CASSDSGISTDTQYF. The CDR3 DNA, read in part, is TGTGCCAGCAGTGATAGCGGTATTAGCACAGATACG.

The CDR3: CASSLPVGRTNTEAFF. CDR3 DNA (partial): TGTGCCAGTAGCCTCCCGGTAGGGCGAACGAACACTGAA. The chain uses TRBV19 and TRBJ1-1; D ambiguous. The read falls 3 residues short of the CDR3 end, and the missing part is taken from the germline J gene. Trimming left V 6 bases short and J 1 base short, with 18 bases between. The CDR3 contains 16 residues. The germline CDR1 and CDR2 sequences are LNHDA and SQIVND (reference sequence). The entire variable domain, with the rest obtained from reference TRBV19 and TRBJ1-1, is as follows: DGGITQSPKYLFRKEGQNVTLSCEQNLNHDAMYWYRQDPGQGLRLIYYSQIVNDFQKGDIAEGYSVSREKKESFPLTVTSAQKNPTAFYLCASSLPVGRTNTEAFFGQGTRLTVV.

Comments on this clone: The read gets to within 3 residues of the CDR3 end, and the germline J gene fills in the rest. The rearrangement uses TRBV11-2 and TRBJ2-7; D is unresolved. The CDR3 spans 14 residues. Germline loops: CDR1 SGHAT, CDR2 FQNNGV. The ends were cut back, 1 base at V and 4 bases at J, with 11 bases in the middle. The CDR3 is CASSLGPRIYEQYF. CDR3 DNA (partial): TGTGCCAGCAGCTTAGGTCCCAGGATTTACGAG. Together with reference TRBV11-2 and TRBJ2-7, the CDR3 gives the full variable domain: EAGVAQSPRYKIIEKRQSVAFWCNPISGHATLYWYQQILGQGPKLLIQFQNNGVVDDSQLPKDRFSAERLKGVDSTLKIQPAKLEDSAVYLCASSLGPRIYEQYFGPGTRLTVT.

Note on this clone: The read terminates 3 residues before the CDR3 end, so the remaining end is supplied by the germline J gene. J is TRBJ1-1 and V is TRBV7-9, with TRBD1 identical over 8 bases. Germline CDR1 SEHNR, CDR2 FQNEAQ (reference sequence). The CDR3 loop spans 13 amino acids. The V gene end was trimmed by 6 bases and the J gene end by 5 bases; junction bases not matched to a gene: 5. The sequenced part of the CDR3 DNA is TGTGCCAGCAGTTTGGACAGGGCGACTGAA. As protein: CASSLDRATE. The CDR3 as a whole reads CASSLDRATEAFF.

Regarding this clone: The read ends 3 residues shy of where the CDR3 ends; the end is completed using the germline J gene. The chain uses TRBV7-3 and TRBJ2-1; 8 bases line up with TRBD2. The germline gives CDR1 SGHTA, CDR2 FQGTGA. V shed 2 bases, J shed 1 base, and the junction held 10 bases outside the gene matches. The length of the CDR3 is 18 residues. The CDR3 protein is CASSLHGRAGGSYNEQFF. CDR3 bases read: TGTGCCAGCAGCTTACACGGGAGGGCCGGGGGGTCCTACAATGAG. The complete variable domain, with remaining parts taken from reference TRBV7-3 and TRBJ2-1, reads GAGVSQTPSNKVTEKGKYVELRCDPISGHTALYWYRQSLGQGPEFLIYFQGTGAADDSGLPNDRFFAVRPEGSVSTLKIQRTERGDSAVYLCASSLHGRAGGSYNEQFFGPGTRLTVL.

In the case of this clone: The read finishes 3 residues shy of the CDR3 end, and the germline J gene is used to complete it. This chain uses TRBV29-1 with TRBJ2-3; a weak D match, TRBD2 (6 bases). With 4 bases removed from V and 8 bases from J, the gap between germline ends came to 19 bases. Germline V gene sequence: CDR1 SQVTM, CDR2 ANQGSEA. This CDR3 region has 14 residues. The CDR3: CSVVSSGVRATQYF. The sequenced part of the CDR3 DNA is TGCAGCGTTGTTTCCTCGGGGGTTAGGGCTACG.

For this clone: The read ends 3 residues shy of where the CDR3 ends; the end is completed using the germline J gene. V is TRBV7-3 and J is TRBJ2-3; the match to TRBD2 covers 7 bases. There are 15 residues in the CDR3. Trimming removed 5 bases from V and 1 base from J; junction bases left unmatched: 6. Per the germline V gene, CDR1 is SGHTA and CDR2 is FQGTGA. Partial CDR3 DNA: TGTGCCAGCAGCCCCGGACTAGGTGGCACAGATACG. Translating it yields CASSPGLGGTDT. The whole CDR3 is CASSPGLGGTDTQYF.

Worth noting for this clone: The read ends 3 residues early relative to the CDR3; the germline J gene fills the gap. The V call is TRBV30, the J call TRBJ1-2, with 10 positions matching TRBD1. The CDR3 sequence is 15 residues long. The germline CDR1 and CDR2 sequences are GTSNPN and SVGIG (reference sequence). The CDR3 reads CAWSGQGGSIGGYTF. Incomplete CDR3 DNA: TGTGCCTGGAGCGGACAGGGGGGATCTATCGGGGGC.

Notes on this clone: The sequenced fragment ends 3 residues before the CDR3 boundary, so the rest is inferred from the germline J gene. J is TRBJ2-7 and V is TRBV7-9, with D possibly TRBD1 on 5 matching bases. Trimming removed 1 base from V and 2 bases from J, with 9 bases in between. The CDR3 has 14 residues. Germline loops: CDR1 SEHNR, CDR2 FQNEAQ (reference sequence). The CDR3 here is CASSLGTSTYEQYF. Partial CDR3 DNA: TGTGCCAGCAGCTTAGGGACAAGCACCTACGAG.